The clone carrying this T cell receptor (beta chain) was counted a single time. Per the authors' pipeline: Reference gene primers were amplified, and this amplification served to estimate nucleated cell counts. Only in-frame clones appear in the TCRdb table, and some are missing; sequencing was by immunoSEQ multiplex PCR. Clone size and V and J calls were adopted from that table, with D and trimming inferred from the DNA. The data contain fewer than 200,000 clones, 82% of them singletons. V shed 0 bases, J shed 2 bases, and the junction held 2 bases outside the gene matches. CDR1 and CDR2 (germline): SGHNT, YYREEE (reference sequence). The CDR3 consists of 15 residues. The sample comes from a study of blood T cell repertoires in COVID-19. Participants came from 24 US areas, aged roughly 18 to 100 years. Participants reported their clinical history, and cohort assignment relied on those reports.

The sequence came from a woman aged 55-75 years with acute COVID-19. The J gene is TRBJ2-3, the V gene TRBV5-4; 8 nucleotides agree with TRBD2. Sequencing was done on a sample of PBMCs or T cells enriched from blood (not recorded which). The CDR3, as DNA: TGTGCCAGCAGCTTGGCTAGCGGGCACACAGATACGCAGTATTTT. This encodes CASSLASGHTDTQYF.